The clone carrying this TCR beta chain was counted only a few times. The sample belongs to a study of T-cell reconstitution after alpha-beta-depleted transplantation in children. The TCRbeta library was prepared with unique molecular identifiers. TCRdb passed the PCR reads through MiXCR, listing each CDR3 protein once. The sample carries around 600,000 distinct CDR3 sequences, 20% to 25% recorded once. V lost 7 bases to trimming and J lost 3 bases, with 18 bases between them. This CDR3 has 15 amino acids. V and J are TRBV12-3 or TRBV12-4 and TRBJ2-5, with D possibly being TRBD2 (5 bases). The sequence derives from a boy younger than two who had a stem cell transplant for acute myeloid leukemia, so the T cells may come from the graft donor. The starting material was PBMCs, mostly from graft donor cells, obtained 360 days after TCRalphabeta/CD19-depleted stem cell transplant. CDR3 coding DNA: TGTGCCAGCACCACATGGACTCTCCGTGAAGAGACCCAGTACTTC. Translated, it gives CASTTWTLREETQYF.